The rows below give T cell receptor beta chains drawn from one sample of a study of T-cell memory formation after mild COVID-19. TCRdb re-derived calls from the 5' RACE reads in MiXCR, one entry per CDR3 protein. The sample includes more than 350,000 distinct CDR3 sequences, 16% of them seen just once. Sequencing input: PBMCs or a T cell subset sorted from them (not recorded which). These receptors came from a man aged 18 to 29 who had mild COVID-19 (a few samples of this study predate the infection). Cell type and time point are not known. CDR3s leave out the opening cysteine and the closing phenylalanine or tryptophan. Expanded clones are given a class, and other clones once, few, many or no size at all.

abundance: NA
v_gene: TRBV7-9
j_gene: TRBJ1-2
CDR3aa: ASSLLQVSGGYT

abundance: NA
v_gene: TRBV7-2
j_gene: TRBJ2-5
CDR3aa: ASSPQPGAQY

abundance: NA
v_gene: TRBV4-3
j_gene: TRBJ2-3
CDR3aa: ASSRSLAGETDTQY

abundance: few
v_gene: TRBV9
j_gene: TRBJ1-1
CDR3aa: ASSTLQGPVEAF

abundance: NA
v_gene: TRBV2
j_gene: TRBJ1-2
CDR3aa: ATSEANYGYT

abundance: few
v_gene: TRBV5-1
j_gene: TRBJ2-5
CDR3aa: ASSLGLAGQGMTQY

abundance: few
v_gene: TRBV4-3
j_gene: TRBJ2-5
CDR3aa: ASSQDSASGGETQY

abundance: once
v_gene: TRBV7-8
j_gene: TRBJ2-3
CDR3aa: ASRRMGLSTDTQY

abundance: NA
v_gene: TRBV6-5
j_gene: TRBJ2-3
CDR3aa: ASSTRVLRGPDTQY

abundance: NA
v_gene: TRBV5-5
j_gene: TRBJ1-5
CDR3aa: ASRSGIRRNQPQH

abundance: NA
v_gene: TRBV29-1
j_gene: TRBJ2-3
CDR3aa: SVGHRTDTQY

abundance: few
v_gene: TRBV3-1
j_gene: TRBJ2-4
CDR3aa: ASGQGAAKNIQY

abundance: many
v_gene: TRBV7-6
j_gene: TRBJ2-1
CDR3aa: ASSLGGLGEQF

abundance: NA
v_gene: TRBV27
j_gene: TRBJ1-1
CDR3aa: ASSSSSAGHTEAF

abundance: NA
v_gene: TRBV5-1
j_gene: TRBJ2-3
CDR3aa: ASRKGAKADTQY

abundance: few
v_gene: TRBV7-9
j_gene: TRBJ2-3
CDR3aa: ASSLALGQQDTQY